Included here is one TCR beta chain sequence, with context. The antigen is undetermined. The data were obtained in a study of cytomegalovirus exposure and HLA in healthy donors. The wider study: Membership in the Caucasian-associated ancestry cluster was found for 75% to 90% of around 380 genotyped donors.

Study findings and constraints: One variant, a missense change in DCLRE1C, was linked in a later analysis to TCR beta V- and J-gene trimming. The study put under 200 TCR beta chains on its list as cytomegalovirus-associated.

Everyone who donated was a healthy bone marrow donor. Use of 60 Vbeta and 13 Jbeta primers characterized the PCR. Some clones are missing from TCRdb's copy, which holds only in-frame ones; the method was immunoSEQ multiplex PCR. The sample lists fewer than 250,000 clones; roughly 73% were seen once. Germline CDR1 reads MNHEY; CDR2 reads SMNVEV (reference sequence). J gave up 7 bases and V 1 base, and 8 bases lay outside the gene matches. The CDR3 consists of 15 residues. This TCR was recovered from a woman aged 25 to 39 in good health and CMV-seropositive. The chain combines TRBV27 with TRBJ1-2; 8 nucleotides match TRBD1. The material sequenced was PBMCs. The CDR3 spells CASSLFGTGQGGYTF. The CDR3 DNA reads as TGTGCCAGCAGTTTATTTGGGACAGGCCAGGGTGGCTACACCTTC.